This T cell receptor beta chain was observed in a study of blood T cell repertoires in COVID-19. Clones were read by immunoSEQ multiplex PCR, and TCRdb kept only the in-frame ones, dropping some. The sample records 88,000 or so clones, 70% to 90% being singletons. The sequenced sample consisted of peripheral blood. The clonotype was recovered from a man between 60 and 75 years old with acute or convalescent COVID-19.

The CDR3 region is CASSYPLRRQATNQPQHF. CDR3 coding DNA: TGTGCCAGCAGTTACCCGCTCCGCCGACAGGCTACCAATCAGCCCCAGCATTTT. The rearrangement joins TRBV6-2 or TRBV6-3 to TRBJ1-5; D possibly corresponds to TRBD1 (6 bases). The CDR3 has 18 residues. CDR1 is MNHEY and CDR2 is SVGEGT in the germline V gene. Between the trimmed V and J ends, which lost 2 bases and 3 bases, there was a span of 20 bases.